Below are 8 T cell receptor beta chains sequenced from a single sample in a study of CD8+ T cells in alopecia areata. Indicated treatment: oral pan-JAK inhibitor, 5-10 mg twice daily. Reverse transcription of extracted RNA yielded cDNA, which provided the sequencing template. This table comes from immunoSEQ multiplex PCR, and its TCRdb copy is limited to in-frame clones, with some not included. The top ten clones hold 9% to 15% of a sample with about 110,000 clones, roughly three fifths of them seen once. The material sequenced was CD8+ T cells sorted from blood, taken at week 24, from a patient treated with tofacitinib. These receptors were taken from a human donor with alopecia areata.

The chain joins TRBV7-9 to TRBJ2-5, with a possible D match to TRBD2 (7 bases). The germline V gene has CDR1 SEHNR and CDR2 FQNEAQ (reference sequence). The CDR3 consists of 15 residues. V gave up 7 bases and J gave up 5 bases, with 20 bases separating them. The CDR3 sequence: CASTLDGGRLETQYF. The CDR3 coding sequence is TGTGCCAGCACCCTTGACGGGGGGCGATTGGAGACCCAGTACTTC.

Concerning this clone itself: Other DNA sequences in the sample encode the same CDR3. This rearrangement joins TRBV30 to TRBJ1-1, with 7 bases aligning to TRBD1. Germline CDR1 GTSNPN, CDR2 SVGIG (reference sequence). The V gene end was trimmed by 4 bases and the J gene end by 0 bases; junction bases not matched to a gene: 8. The CDR3 covers 15 residues. CDR3 region: CAWTPGQGVNTEAFF. As DNA, the CDR3 is TGTGCCTGGACTCCCGGGCAGGGGGTGAACACTGAAGCTTTCTTT.

This clone was seen only a few times. The DNA of the CDR3 is TGTGCCTGGAGTGTCGGCGTCAGGGGGCTCAACACTGAAGCTTTCTTT. Protein: CAWSVGVRGLNTEAFF. The chain has TRBV30 and TRBJ1-1, with 8 bases that match TRBD1. V lost 0 bases, J lost 2 bases, and 8 bases stayed unmatched. Germline CDR1 is GTSNPN and CDR2 is SVGIG (reference sequence). This CDR3 spans 16 amino acids.

J is TRBJ1-2 and V is TRBV7-9; TRBD1 aligns across 9 bases. J lost 2 bases, V lost 5 bases, and 9 bases had no gene match. This CDR3 has 16 residues. Looked up from germline, CDR1 is SEHNR and CDR2 is FQNEAQ (reference sequence). CDR3 nucleotides: TGTGCCAGCAGCGTGGGAAGGACAGGGGACAACTATGGCTACACCTTC. It translates to CASSVGRTGDNYGYTF. Based on the CDR3 plus reference TRBV7-9 and TRBJ1-2, the full variable domain is DTGVSQNPRHKITKRGQNVTFRCDPISEHNRLYWYRQTLGQGPEFLTYFQNEAQLEKSRLLSDRFSAERPKGSFSTLEIQRTEQGDSAMYLCASSVGRTGDNYGYTFGSGTRLTVV.

This chain links TRBV6-5 with TRBJ2-7, with D uncertain. The germline V gene has CDR1 MNHEY and CDR2 SVGAGI. This CDR3 has 15 residues. V lost 0 bases and J 2 bases, leaving 11 bases between the germline ends. This CDR3 reads CASSYSKEFPYEQYF. CDR3 coding DNA: TGTGCCAGCAGTTACTCGAAAGAGTTTCCCTACGAGCAGTACTTC.

The CDR3 loop reads CASSSTGTEQFF. The CDR3 DNA follows: TGTGCCAGCAGTTCCACCGGGACTGAGCAGTTCTTC. V usage is TRBV6-5 and J usage is TRBJ2-1; D could derive from TRBD1 or TRBD2 (5 bases each). Trimming removed 4 bases at V and 9 bases at J, with 10 bases between. The CDR3 extends over 12 amino acids. Per the germline V gene, CDR1 is MNHEY and CDR2 is SVGAGI.

This chain connects TRBV5-4 to TRBJ2-5, with D tentatively TRBD2 (5 bases). The CDR3 spans 15 residues. V gave up 0 bases and J gave up 5 bases, with 14 bases separating them. The germline V gene encodes CDR1 SGHNT and CDR2 YYREEE (reference sequence). The CDR3 reads CASSLGELEVETQYF. DNA for the CDR3: TGTGCCAGCAGCTTGGGGGAGCTCGAGGTTGAGACCCAGTACTTC.

This sequence joins TRBV30 and TRBJ2-2; 7 bases line up with TRBD2. CDR1 GTSNPN and CDR2 SVGIG come from the germline V gene (reference sequence). Germline trimming cut 4 bases from V and 7 bases from J; bases unmatched to any gene: 9. The CDR3 loop spans 14 amino acids. CDR3 coding DNA: TGTGCCTGGACTGGAGCGGGGCCCAACGGGGAGCTGTTTTTT. Translating it yields CAWTGAGPNGELFF.